The 10 T cell receptor beta chains in this list originate from one sample, sequenced in a study of regulatory T cells in long-lasting Graves disease (dated by TCRdb to the early 2020s). Per the publication, the time point label means: newly diagnosed GD, antithyroid drugs for less than 3 months. RNA was extracted from PBMCs in TRIzol for both TCR sequencing and RNA sequencing. The method behind the library was multiplex PCR. Data came from an Illumina HiSeq 4000. TCR beta libraries were built with iRepertoire HTBI primers and Arm-PCR amplification of CDR3 regions. TCRdb passed the public sequencing reads through fastp at Q25 and MiXCR, retaining productive beta sequences. Identical CDR3 proteins give one entry, which carries the most common genes and DNA. In all, the sample holds 350,000 to 450,000 distinct CDR3 sequences, and around 16% of those were seen once. The leading ten clones occupy approximately 8% of the sample.

The same sample was also used in a study of T cells in Graves' hyperthyroidism and ophthalmopathy.

The source was peripheral blood mononuclear cells (PBMCs), collected at new diagnosis, from a patient treated with antithyroid drugs. Source of these receptors: a woman aged 40-49 years with Graves disease. Donor details come from another sample of the same person, matched by shared clones.

The table lists this clonotype with many counts. The chain is built from TRBV11-2 and TRBJ2-7, with D perhaps matching TRBD2 (5 bases). Trimming stripped 0 bases from V and 4 bases from J, with 13 bases between. The CDR3 contains 15 residues. Germline CDR1 SGHAT, CDR2 FQNNGV. The CDR3 sequence: CASSLEPGLTYEQYF. In DNA, the CDR3 is TGTGCCAGCAGCTTAGAGCCGGGGTTGACATACGAGCAGTACTTC. The variable domain in full, completed from reference TRBV11-2 and TRBJ2-7, reads EAGVAQSPRYKIIEKRQSVAFWCNPISGHATLYWYQQILGQGPKLLIQFQNNGVVDDSQLPKDRFSAERLKGVDSTLKIQPAKLEDSAVYLCASSLEPGLTYEQYFGPGTRLTVT.

The chain has TRBV6-1 and TRBJ1-2; D unresolved. Per the germline V gene, CDR1 is MNHNS and CDR2 is SASEGT. This CDR3 has 13 residues. Trimming removed 8 bases from V and 1 base from J, with 11 bases in between. The CDR3 spells CASALQVNYGYTF. The CDR3 DNA is TGTGCCAGCGCTCTTCAAGTTAACTATGGCTACACCTTC.

This clonotype was detected many times. The chain has TRBV7-8 and TRBJ2-7, with D perhaps TRBD2 (6 bases). V lost 1 base to trimming and J lost 4 bases, with 17 bases between them. Germline V gives CDR1 SGHVS, CDR2 FQNEAQ. The CDR3 is 16 residues long. The DNA of the CDR3 is TGTGCCAGCAGCTTAGAGGACTACATGGGGAGTTACGAGCAGTACTTC. Translating it yields CASSLEDYMGSYEQYF.

This clonotype was counted ten times or more. This chain joins TRBV2 and TRBJ2-7, with D possibly being TRBD2 (5 bases). V dropped 6 bases and J dropped 7 bases, with 16 bases sitting between them. Germline CDR1 and CDR2: SNHLY and FYNNEI. This CDR3 is 13 amino acids long. This CDR3 is CASRGPGVGEQYF. DNA of the CDR3: TGTGCCAGCAGAGGACCCGGGGTGGGGGAGCAGTACTTC.

This clonotype occurred a few times. This rearrangement joins TRBV3-1 to TRBJ2-1; D tentatively reads TRBD1 or TRBD2 (5 bases each). The CDR3 consists of 16 residues. In germline, CDR1 is LGHDT, CDR2 YNNKEL (reference sequence). With 5 bases removed from V and 5 bases from J, the gap between germline ends came to 19 bases. The chain's CDR3 is CASSTRDGSTHNEQFF. The CDR3 DNA sequence: TGTGCCAGCAGCACCCGGGACGGCAGCACACACAATGAGCAGTTCTTC.

This chain uses TRBV7-3 with TRBJ2-2; D not certain. V was cut by 2 bases and J by 6 bases, with 7 bases left in between. The V gene's germline CDR1 is SGHTA and CDR2 FQGTGA. The CDR3 is 13 amino acids. CDR3 DNA sequence: TGTGCCAGCAGCTTAGGTCAGTCCGGGGAGCTGTTTTTT. This codes for CASSLGQSGELFF. Looking up the rest from reference TRBV7-3 and TRBJ2-2 gives the full variable domain: GAGVSQTPSNKVTEKGKYVELRCDPISGHTALYWYRQSLGQGPEFLIYFQGTGAADDSGLPNDRFFAVRPEGSVSTLKIQRTERGDSAVYLCASSLGQSGELFFGEGSRLTVL.

This clonotype was observed many times. This chain uses TRBV28 with TRBJ2-7; TRBD1 matches 9 bases. The CDR3 covers 14 residues. J lost 1 base, V lost 8 bases, and 6 bases had no gene match. From germline, CDR1 is MDHEN and CDR2 SYDVKM. The CDR3 region has the DNA TGTGCCAGCGCCAGGACAGGGGCATCCTACGAGCAGTACTTC. It yields the protein CASARTGASYEQYF.

This clonotype was seen only once. The V call is TRBV28, the J call TRBJ2-5; TRBD1 matches at 8 bases. The CDR3 has 16 residues. Germline lookup yields CDR1 MDHEN and CDR2 SYDVKM. The V gene end was trimmed by 6 bases and the J gene end by 5 bases; junction bases not matched to a gene: 14. DNA of the CDR3: TGTGCCAGCAGCCCCGGACAGGGCGGATCCCCCGAGACCCAGTACTTC. Protein sequence: CASSPGQGGSPETQYF.

The DNA for the CDR3 is TGTGCCAGCAGTTACTCGACAGCGGGAGTCCCCGGGGAGCTGTTTTTT. This translates into CASSYSTAGVPGELFF. The J gene is TRBJ2-2, the V gene TRBV6-5, with TRBD2 matching over 8 bases. After removal of 0 bases from V and 6 bases from J, the junction contained 6 bases not matched to a gene. The CDR3 runs 16 residues. CDR1 and CDR2 from the germline V gene are MNHEY and SVGAGI.

This clonotype was found many times. The genes are TRBV28 and TRBJ1-1; no definite D call. This CDR3 has 15 amino acids. Trimming left V 5 bases short and J 1 base short, with 14 bases between. From germline, CDR1 is MDHEN and CDR2 SYDVKM. The CDR3 spells CASSPLRAENTEAFF. The CDR3 coding sequence is TGTGCCAGCAGTCCCCTTAGGGCAGAGAACACTGAAGCTTTCTTT. The whole variable domain, remainder taken from reference TRBV28 and TRBJ1-1, is DVKVTQSSRYLVKRTGEKVFLECVQDMDHENMFWYRQDPGLGLRLIYFSYDVKMKEKGDIPEGYSVSREKKERFSLILESASTNQTSMYLCASSPLRAENTEAFFGQGTRLTVV.